This TCR beta chain originates from a study of blood T cells in healthy people across ages. Overall study findings and caveats: With age, beta diversity per million T cells declined roughly linearly, significantly by 40.

Trimming took off 2 bases at V and 10 bases at J, with 15 bases between the two ends. The germline V gene encodes CDR1 LGHNA and CDR2 YSLEER. This CDR3 contains 15 residues. The second PCR ran roughly 7 to 12 cycles with a sample-barcoded 5' primer and J-beta primers. TCRdb analysed the 5' RACE reads with MiXCR anew, one entry per CDR3 protein. Of about 1,500,000 distinct CDR3 sequences listed, roughly 30% are singletons. This clonotype was seen at least ten times. Its antigen is currently unknown. The clonotype comes from a woman aged 25 to 45 in good health. The V and J genes are TRBV4-3 and TRBJ1-6, with D unclear. The sequencing input was blood. For the CDR3, the DNA is TGCGCCAGCAGCCAACACGGGCCAAGGGAATCACCCCTCCACTTT. Protein: CASSQHGPRESPLHF.